One sample yielded the 2 T cell receptor beta chains listed below, sequenced in a study of T cell responses to AZD1222 COVID-19 vaccine. Repertoires were generated with immunoSEQ multiplex PCR, while TCRdb's copy carries only in-frame clones and drops some. The sample carries about 130,000 clones, about nine tenths recorded once. This specimen consisted of peripheral blood, obtained 28 days after the second AZD1222 dose. The source is an adult who received the AZD1222 COVID-19 vaccine.

A word on this clone: The germline gene is not matched at one end of the junction; a read error may be the cause. This rearrangement joins TRBV6-5 to TRBJ1-1; 7 positions match TRBD1. The CDR3 length is 14 residues. CDR1 is MNHEY and CDR2 is SVGAGI in the germline V gene. Here the CDR3 reads CASILRQGWTEASF. CDR3 in DNA: TGTGCCAGCATTTTAAGACAGGGTTGGACTGAAGCTTCCTTT.

The chain links TRBV30 to TRBJ1-6; no firm D call. Germline-derived CDR1 and CDR2 are GTSNPN and SVGIG (reference sequence). Trimming removed 1 base from V and 9 bases from J, with 7 bases in between. CDR3 size: 12 residues. The CDR3 sequence: CAWSDGGSPLHF. The CDR3 DNA reads as TGTGCCTGGAGTGATGGTGGTTCACCCCTCCACTTT.